The 21 T cell receptor beta chains below were found in one sample sequenced in a study of T cell responses to AZD1222 COVID-19 vaccine. Sequencing was performed with immunoSEQ multiplex PCR; in TCRdb, only in-frame clones are kept and a portion is missing. Of roughly 40,000 clones detected, 80% to 90% appear once; the ten largest clones hold roughly 29%. This specimen was peripheral blood, taken 28 days after the second dose of the MenACWY control vaccine. The receptors come from an adult who received the MenACWY meningococcal vaccine as a control.

J is TRBJ2-5 and V is TRBV23-1; D is possibly TRBD2 (5 bases). TRBV23-1 is given ORF status, its function remaining uncertain. The CDR3 runs 15 residues. Trimming shortened V by 0 bases and J by 4 bases, and 12 bases separated the two germline ends. CDR3 loop: CASSQSRGSGETQYF. CDR3 nucleotide sequence: TGCGCCAGCAGTCAATCCCGAGGGAGCGGAGAGACCCAGTACTTC.

The J gene is TRBJ2-2, the V gene TRBV4-1; tentatively, D is TRBD1 (6 bases). Germline V gene data show CDR1 as MGHRA and CDR2 as YSYEKL. The CDR3 spans 14 residues. V shed 5 bases and J shed 5 bases, with 12 bases lying between them. DNA for the CDR3: TGCGCCAGCAGCACGCAGGGGTGGACCGGGGAGCTGTTTTTT. As protein: CASSTQGWTGELFF.

This chain joins TRBV27 and TRBJ2-7; a weak D match, TRBD2 (5 bases). This CDR3 is 14 amino acids long. The V and J ends lost 5 bases and 1 base respectively, with 12 bases between them. Germline lookup yields CDR1 MNHEY and CDR2 SMNVEV (reference sequence). The CDR3 DNA is TGTGCCAGCAGTGCCCCTAGCCGATCCTACGAGCAGTACTTC. As protein: CASSAPSRSYEQYF.

In DNA, the CDR3 is TGTGCCAGCAGTGTTTCCCGTTGGCCCCAGCATTTT. Translated, it gives CASSVSRWPQHF. J is TRBJ1-5 and V is TRBV12-3 or TRBV12-4; D remains unclear. This CDR3 is 12 amino acids long. The V gene lost 5 bases and the J gene lost 9 bases, with 11 bases spanning the gap.

The CDR3 here is CASSLVLAGDEQYF. CDR3 coding DNA: TGCGCCAGCAGCTTAGTGCTAGCGGGAGACGAGCAGTACTTC. The chain employs TRBV5-1 and TRBJ2-7, with 10 bases fitting TRBD2. The germline V gene encodes CDR1 SGHRS and CDR2 YFSETQ. The junction had 4 bases not matched to a gene; V was cut back by 2 bases and J by 5 bases. This CDR3 is 14 amino acids long.

This sequence joins TRBV30 and TRBJ2-5; D remains unclear. V was shortened by 5 bases and J by 4 bases, with 5 bases between the two germline ends. The germline V gene has CDR1 GTSNPN and CDR2 SVGIG (reference sequence). The CDR3 loop spans 10 amino acids. The CDR3 nucleotides read TGTGCCTGGTTAAGAGAGACCCAGTACTTC. Translation gives CAWLRETQYF.

J is TRBJ1-2 and V is TRBV5-4, with 10 bases identical to TRBD1. The CDR3 sequence is 14 residues long. The germline V gene has CDR1 SGHNT and CDR2 YYREEE (reference sequence). The V gene end was trimmed by 6 bases and the J gene end by 6 bases; junction bases not matched to a gene: 8. CDR3 loop: CASNRQGTGDGYTF. CDR3 DNA sequence: TGTGCCAGCAACAGGCAGGGGACAGGGGATGGCTACACCTTC.

CDR3 in DNA: TGTGCCAGTAGTTTGGGACAGGGGAACGAGCAGTACTTC. Its protein product is CASSLGQGNEQYF. The J gene is TRBJ2-7, the V gene TRBV19; 10 bases are a match to TRBD1. The CDR3 is made up of 13 amino acids. Looked up from germline, CDR1 is LNHDA and CDR2 is SQIVND (reference sequence). The J segment lost 5 bases and the V segment lost 5 bases, leaving 3 bases of the junction unmatched.

J is TRBJ2-1 and V is TRBV6-5, with unresolved D. CDR1 MNHEY and CDR2 SVGAGI come from the germline V gene. Trimming shortened V by 6 bases and J by 7 bases, and 16 bases separated the two germline ends. The CDR3 covers 14 residues. CDR3 DNA: TGTGCCAGCAGCCCCCCCCAAACAAAGAATGAGCAGTTCTTC. As protein: CASSPPQTKNEQFF.

This clone appeared a single time. The V gene is TRBV6-5, the J gene TRBJ2-7; D is possibly TRBD1 (5 bases). In germline, CDR1 is MNHEY, CDR2 SVGAGI. The CDR3 is made up of 11 amino acids. The V end lost 8 bases, the J end lost 4 bases, and 9 bases lay between the germline ends. The CDR3 bases are TGTGCCAGCGACCAGGGTTACGAGCAGTACTTC. Translation: CASDQGYEQYF.

The J gene is TRBJ1-5, the V gene TRBV2; the D gene is possibly TRBD1 (5 bases). From germline, CDR1 is SNHLY and CDR2 FYNNEI. The CDR3 is 12 amino acids. V was pared by 4 bases and J by 9 bases, with 10 bases between. This chain's CDR3 is CASSGDPGPQHF. The DNA of the CDR3 is TGTGCCAGCAGTGGGGACCCGGGGCCCCAGCATTTT.

V and J are TRBV7-9 and TRBJ2-3; 15 bases align to TRBD2. Per the germline V gene, CDR1 is SEHNR and CDR2 is FQNEAQ (reference sequence). This CDR3 contains 17 residues. The trim removed 4 bases at V and 5 bases at J, leaving 7 bases unmatched. CDR3 bases: TGTGCCAGCAGCTCAGGGACTAGCGGGAGGTCTGTAGATACGCAGTATTTT. Its protein product is CASSSGTSGRSVDTQYF.

The chain recombines TRBV18 with TRBJ2-1; D uncertain. There are 16 residues in the CDR3. Trimming cost V 6 bases and J 0 bases, with 15 bases left between them. Per germline, CDR1 KGHSH and CDR2 LQKENI. The CDR3 spells CASSLGNFGSYNEQFF. The CDR3 DNA reads TGTGCCAGCTCCCTAGGCAACTTTGGCTCCTACAATGAGCAGTTCTTC. Full variable domain (rest looked up from reference TRBV18 and TRBJ2-1): NAGVMQNPRHLVRRRGQEARLRCSPMKGHSHVYWYRQLPEEGLKFMVYLQKENIIDESGMPKERFSAEFPKEGPSILRIQQVVRGDSAAYFCASSLGNFGSYNEQFFGPGTRLTVL.

The chain is built from TRBV4-1 and TRBJ1-5; a weak D match, TRBD1 (5 bases). Between the trimmed V and J ends, which lost 4 bases and 0 bases, there was a span of 13 bases. This CDR3 has 16 amino acids. Per germline, CDR1 MGHRA and CDR2 YSYEKL. The CDR3 loop reads CASSRDQGYSNQPQHF. DNA of the CDR3: TGCGCCAGCAGCCGCGACCAGGGTTATAGCAATCAGCCCCAGCATTTT.

The chain has TRBV30 and TRBJ1-4; D may be TRBD1 (5 bases). The length of the CDR3 is 14 residues. Germline lookup yields CDR1 GTSNPN and CDR2 SVGIG (reference sequence). Trimming shortened V by 3 bases and J by 8 bases, and 16 bases separated the two germline ends. CDR3 loop: CAWSVGGDLEKLFF. DNA of the CDR3: TGTGCCTGGAGCGTCGGAGGGGACCTAGAAAAACTGTTTTTT.

This sequence joins TRBV20-1 and TRBJ2-5; the D is unclear. Germline assignment: CDR1 DFQATT and CDR2 SNEGSKA (reference sequence). The V and J ends lost 6 bases and 7 bases respectively, with 12 bases between them. The CDR3 is 11 amino acids. For the CDR3, the DNA is TGCAGTGCGTCTTCTCGGGTGACCCAGTACTTC. This sequence encodes CSASSRVTQYF.

V gene TRBV7-2 combines with J gene TRBJ2-7, with a weak D call TRBD2 (5 bases). V shed 0 bases and J shed 2 bases, with 11 bases lying between them. Looked up from germline, CDR1 is SGHTA and CDR2 is FQGNSA. This CDR3 is 15 amino acids long. The CDR3 DNA is TGTGCCAGCAGCTTAGCGCTAAGCGGACCCTACGAGCAGTACTTC. Its protein is CASSLALSGPYEQYF.

The chain links TRBV5-4 to TRBJ2-2, with D possibly TRBD1 on 5 matching bases. Per the germline V gene, CDR1 is SGHNT and CDR2 is YYREEE (reference sequence). Trimming stripped 3 bases from V and 4 bases from J, with 22 bases between. This CDR3 has 18 amino acids. In nucleotides, the CDR3 is TGTGCCAGCAGCTCCAATTCGACAGTCCATAGGGGCACCGGGGAGCTGTTTTTT. Encoded protein: CASSSNSTVHRGTGELFF.

The gene calls are TRBV28 and TRBJ2-1; a weak D match, TRBD2 (5 bases). Looked up from germline, CDR1 is MDHEN and CDR2 is SYDVKM. The CDR3 runs 14 residues. The germline V and J ends were trimmed by 3 bases and 3 bases, with 9 bases remaining between them. DNA for the CDR3: TGTGCCAGCAGTTTCACGGGGAGCTACAATGAGCAGTTCTTC. It translates to CASSFTGSYNEQFF.

The chain recombines TRBV15 with TRBJ2-1, with D possibly matching TRBD2 (6 bases). This CDR3 spans 15 amino acids. V lost 1 base to trimming and J lost 1 base, with 8 bases between them. Germline V lookup: CDR1 LNHNV, CDR2 YYDKDF (reference sequence). In DNA, the CDR3 is TGTGCCACCAGCAGAGGACTAGTATCCTACAATGAGCAGTTCTTC. It codes for CATSRGLVSYNEQFF.

The chain uses TRBV6-1 and TRBJ1-1; D remains ambiguous. The CDR3 contains 15 residues. Per the germline V gene, CDR1 is MNHNS and CDR2 is SASEGT. The germline V and J ends were trimmed by 3 bases and 1 base, with 12 bases remaining between them. The CDR3 loop reads CASSEMPTENTEAFF. CDR3 in DNA: TGTGCCAGCAGTGAGATGCCGACCGAGAACACTGAAGCTTTCTTT.